One sample yielded the 5 T cell receptor beta chains listed below, sequenced in a study of blood T cells in healthy people across ages (dated by TCRdb to between 2015 and 2016). Receptor libraries were prepared by 5' RACE. A second roughly 7 to 11 cycle PCR used a sample-barcoded 5' primer and a J-beta primer mix. TCRdb cleaned the public reads at Q25 with fastp, built clones with MiXCR and kept in-frame beta chains. Identical CDR3 proteins give one entry, which carries the most common genes and DNA. This sample is represented by over 1,500,000 distinct CDR3 sequences; roughly two fifths of them were singletons. The ten largest clones represent under 25% of the sample. Source material: blood. These receptors were collected from a human donor in good health.

J is TRBJ2-4 and V is TRBV6-5; 9 nucleotides match TRBD2. The J call may be in error: the DNA end matches TRBJ2-7 better. The CDR3 extends over 16 amino acids. CDR1 and CDR2 from the germline V gene are MNHEY and SVGAGI. This CDR3 reads CASSYSASGVAYEQYF. For the CDR3, the DNA is TGTGCCAGCAGTTACTCGGCTAGCGGGGTAGCCTACGAGCAGTACTTC.

This clonotype was picked up many times. This chain connects TRBV4-2 to TRBJ2-5, with 10 positions matching TRBD2. Germline-derived CDR1 and CDR2 are LGHNA and YNFKEQ. The CDR3 totals 16 residues. Trimming took 1 base from V and 2 from J; bases not matched to a gene: 4. DNA for the CDR3: TGTGCCAGCAGCCAAGTTCTAGCGGGGGAACAAGAGACCCAGTACTTC. It yields the protein CASSQVLAGEQETQYF.

This chain connects TRBV6-2 or TRBV6-3 to TRBJ2-5, with a possible D match to TRBD1 (6 bases). Between the trimmed V and J ends, which lost 6 bases and 2 bases, there was a span of 19 bases. This CDR3 region has 16 residues. Germline CDR1 and CDR2: MNHEY and SVGEGT. CDR3 protein: CASRSTGQITQETQYF. CDR3 coding DNA: TGTGCCAGCAGATCTACGGGACAAATAACACAAGAGACCCAGTACTTC.

The chain is built from TRBV9 and TRBJ2-3, with TRBD2 identical over 8 bases. Germline values: CDR1 SGDLS, CDR2 YYNGEE. V shed 3 bases, J shed 4 bases, and the junction held 7 bases outside the gene matches. This CDR3 region has 15 residues. Here the CDR3 reads CASSGSGAESDTQYF. DNA for the CDR3: TGTGCCAGCAGCGGTAGCGGGGCAGAATCAGATACGCAGTATTTT.

This clonotype was observed a handful of times. The chain recombines TRBV29-1 with TRBJ1-2; no firm D call. The CDR3 contains 12 residues. The germline V gene has CDR1 SQVTM and CDR2 ANQGSEA. CDR3 DNA: TGCAGTTATGGGTACACGGACTATGGCTACACCTTC. Encoded protein: CSYGYTDYGYTF.